Listed here are 5 T cell receptor beta chains from one sample, sequenced in a study of T cell clones after liver transplantation (dated by TCRdb to the late 2010s). Reading the label with the study, this specimen's time point is: pre-transplant. Library prep was done by the immunoSEQ multiplex PCR assay. This immuneACCESS table, as held by TCRdb, lists in-frame sequences with V and J called but not all clones. Of the missing ones, under half trace to an unresolved V gene in checked studies; the others have no known cause. A total of more than 6,000 clones appear in this sample, under 75% of them only once. The ten largest clones represent approximately 25% of the sample. The sample in question was CD8+ T cells from blood, obtained before liver transplant. These receptors were obtained from a human donor who received a liver transplant.

J is TRBJ2-3 and V is TRBV5-4; 9 nucleotides line up with TRBD1. V dropped 4 bases and J dropped 4; count of bases not matched to a gene: 13. The germline V gene has CDR1 SGHNT and CDR2 YYREEE (reference sequence). This CDR3 contains 17 residues. CDR3 DNA: TGTGCCAGCAGCCGCCCCACAGGGGGCTGGCGGCCAGATACGCAGTATTTT. Protein product: CASSRPTGGWRPDTQYF.

The rearrangement uses TRBV6-5 and TRBJ1-1, with a possible D match to TRBD1 (5 bases). The CDR3 is 13 residues long. Looked up from germline, CDR1 is MNHEY and CDR2 is SVGAGI. V was cut by 5 bases and J by 6 bases, with 13 bases left in between. Here the CDR3 reads CASSQNRGAEAFF. CDR3 sequence (DNA): TGTGCCAGCAGTCAAAACCGGGGGGCTGAAGCTTTCTTT.

By share, this clone counts as medium-sized. The chain is built from TRBV11-2 and TRBJ1-2; 7 bases are shared with TRBD1. The ends lost 0 bases at V and 6 bases at J; junction bases unmatched: 4. The CDR3 loop spans 14 amino acids. Germline assignment: CDR1 SGHAT and CDR2 FQNNGV. The CDR3 loop is CASSLETTGNGYTF. CDR3 DNA: TGTGCCAGCAGCTTAGAGACGACAGGGAATGGCTACACCTTC.

The V call is TRBV13, the J call TRBJ2-2; D unclear. CDR1 and CDR2 (germline): PRHDT, FYEKMQ (reference sequence). Deletions cut 4 bases from V and 4 bases from J, with 16 bases between. This CDR3 comprises 16 residues. CDR3 nucleotides: TGTGCCAGCAGCTCCGCAGCCATCGTCAGCACCGGGGAGCTGTTTTTT. Translating gives CASSSAAIVSTGELFF.

The chain uses TRBV6-5 and TRBJ2-7, with TRBD1 matching over 7 bases. The CDR3 is 14 amino acids. The germline gives CDR1 MNHEY, CDR2 SVGAGI. Trimming cost V 5 bases and J 4 bases; bases outside gene matches: 8. The DNA of the CDR3 is TGTGCCAGCAGTGAATTAGGACAGGATTACGAGCAGTACTTC. Translation: CASSELGQDYEQYF.